This TCR beta chain was sequenced for a study of PD-1 blockade in classical Hodgkin lymphoma. Study-wide points: A significant rise in TCR diversity by C4D1 was seen for CD4+ but not CD8+ cells. Possible causes of repertoire differences, disease activity or prior therapy, remain undefined. Whoever responded completely had baseline diversity much like that seen in newly diagnosed patients.

All the patients suffered relapse after autologous stem cell transplantation, and brentuximab vedotin exposure differed. Magnetic negative selection served to purify CD4+ T cells out of PBMCs that had been thawed. As regards this clone: Its antigen remains unidentified.

Using immunoSEQ multiplex PCR, the repertoire was profiled, and TCRdb retains in-frame clones only, with some absent. This table has under 30,000 clones, around three quarters appearing once. This CDR3 spans 14 amino acids. Germline CDR1 is LNHDA and CDR2 is SQIVND (reference sequence). V lost 4 bases and J lost 2; bases outside the gene matches: 4. The source was CD4+ T cells from blood, collected at baseline. The sequence came from a human donor with classical Hodgkin lymphoma. J is TRBJ1-1 and V is TRBV19, with 7 bases that match TRBD1. The CDR3 nucleotides are TGTGCCAGTAGTACAGGGGGTGCTAACACTGAAGCTTTCTTT. Translating gives CASSTGGANTEAFF.